A single sample is the source of the 25 T cell receptor beta chains below, sequenced in a study of T cells in Graves' hyperthyroidism and ophthalmopathy. TCR beta CDR3 sequences were amplified from RNA transcripts. A first-round RT-PCR of the TCR CDR3 used the HTBI primer set. TCRdb ran MiXCR on the multiplex PCR reads and lists one entry per CDR3 protein. There are approximately 620,000 distinct CDR3 sequences in the sample; about a sixth occur only once, and around 3.3% lies in the top ten. Sequenced input: blood. The receptors stem from a woman aged 40 to 50 with Graves' ophthalmopathy.

This clonotype appeared a few times. J is TRBJ2-1 and V is TRBV28, with 9 bases that match TRBD1. Germline-derived CDR1 and CDR2 are MDHEN and SYDVKM. This CDR3 contains 16 residues. J was trimmed by 2 bases and V by 5 bases; bases with no gene match: 7. The CDR3 protein is CASSRDRDRPYNEQFF. Here the CDR3 DNA reads TGTGCCAGCAGTCGGGACAGGGATCGACCCTACAATGAGCAGTTCTTC.

This clonotype has just a few counts. V and J are TRBV10-2 and TRBJ2-5; D is unresolved. The V gene lost 0 bases and the J gene lost 0 bases, with 2 bases spanning the gap. Germline assignment: CDR1 WSHSY and CDR2 SAAADI. The CDR3 sequence is 13 residues long. The CDR3 is CASSESHQETQYF. CDR3 DNA: TGCGCCAGCAGTGAGTCCCACCAAGAGACCCAGTACTTC.

The genes are TRBV2 and TRBJ2-3, with 8 bases fitting TRBD2. The length of the CDR3 is 18 residues. V lost 3 bases, J lost 2 bases, and 13 bases stayed unmatched. Germline CDR1 SNHLY, CDR2 FYNNEI. CDR3 sequence: CASSEPSGQNTPTDTQYF. The CDR3 DNA reads TGTGCCAGCAGTGAGCCTAGCGGGCAAAATACTCCCACAGATACGCAGTATTTT.

The sample holds many counts of this clonotype. Mismatch with germline at one junction end may stem from a read error. The genes are TRBV13 and TRBJ2-5; maybe TRBD1 (6 bases). Germline V gene lookup returns CDR1 PRHDT and CDR2 FYEKMQ (reference sequence). This CDR3 spans 15 amino acids. The CDR3 nucleotides read TGTGCCAGCAGCCTAGGGGGACACGGACAAGAGACCCAGTACTTC. Translating gives CASSLGGHGQETQYF. The full variable domain, rest sourced from reference TRBV13 and TRBJ2-5, is AAGVIQSPRHLIKEKRETATLKCYPIPRHDTVYWYQQGPGQDPQFLISFYEKMQSDKGSIPDRFSAQQFSDYHSELNMSSLELGDSALYFCASSLGGHGQETQYFGPGTRLLVL.

This clonotype was observed at least ten times. The chain recombines TRBV5-1 with TRBJ1-3; D is possibly TRBD1 (6 bases). CDR1 and CDR2 from the germline V gene are SGHRS and YFSETQ. Trimming removed 0 bases at V and 2 bases at J, with 9 bases between. The CDR3 has 15 residues. This CDR3 is CASSLGQAPGNTIYF. The CDR3 nucleotides are TGCGCCAGCAGCTTGGGACAGGCGCCTGGAAACACCATATATTTT.

In this sample, this clonotype turned up a few times. V gene TRBV5-8 combines with J gene TRBJ2-5; D is possibly TRBD1 (6 bases). The V end was cut by 7 bases, the J end by 4 bases, with 17 bases between. The CDR3 length is 14 residues. Germline V CDR1 and CDR2: SGHTS, YDEGEE. The CDR3 DNA is TGTGCCAGCTCCACCCAGGGGCGAATAGAGACCCAGTACTTC. Amino acid sequence: CASSTQGRIETQYF.

The chain couples TRBV5-1 to TRBJ2-5; 7 nucleotides line up with TRBD1. The CDR3 loop spans 15 amino acids. Germline V gene data show CDR1 as SGHRS and CDR2 as YFSETQ. V trimming: 2 bases; J trimming: 2 bases; junction bases outside the gene matches: 6. The CDR3 sequence is CASSLTGAPQETQYF. The DNA of the CDR3 is TGCGCCAGCAGCTTAACAGGGGCCCCGCAAGAGACCCAGTACTTC.

This clonotype came up a few times. The V call is TRBV6-1, the J call TRBJ2-3; tentatively, D is TRBD2 (5 bases). Trimming removed 5 bases at V and 4 bases at J, with 19 bases between. CDR3 length: 16 amino acids. Germline V gene lookup returns CDR1 MNHNS and CDR2 SASEGT. Written as DNA, the CDR3 is TGTGCCAGCAGTCCCCTGGCGGGTGTGATCGCAGATACGCAGTATTTT. This encodes CASSPLAGVIADTQYF.

This clonotype appeared a few times. The genes are TRBV6-1 and TRBJ2-3; possibly TRBD1 for D (6 bases). Per the germline V gene, CDR1 is MNHNS and CDR2 is SASEGT. V was shortened by 11 bases and J by 2 bases, with 14 bases between the two germline ends. The length of the CDR3 is 13 residues. CDR3 DNA: TGTGCCTCGGATGGGGGCCACACAGATACGCAGTATTTT. This translates into CASDGGHTDTQYF.

V gene TRBV12-3 or TRBV12-4 combines with J gene TRBJ1-1; no definite D call. The CDR3 sequence is 15 residues long. Trimming stripped 2 bases from V and 1 base from J, with 11 bases between. CDR3 sequence reads: CASSLSITGNTEAFF. DNA of the CDR3: TGTGCCAGCAGTTTATCTATTACCGGGAACACTGAAGCTTTCTTT.

This clonotype showed up just a few times. A much larger clone sits a single nucleotide away, making a read error possible. This chain connects TRBV5-1 to TRBJ2-1; no reliable D call. V shed 2 bases and J shed 9 bases, with 9 bases lying between them. CDR3 size: 12 residues. Germline assignment: CDR1 SGHRS and CDR2 YFSETQ. Written as DNA, the CDR3 is TGCGCCAGCAGCTTTCTGGGCCGTGAGCAGTTCTTC. Residues: CASSFLGREQFF.

A word on this clonotype: A single base separates this from a much larger clone, so it may be a read error. V gene TRBV6-1 combines with J gene TRBJ2-3; 10 nucleotides agree with TRBD2. The CDR3 extends over 16 amino acids. After removal of 5 bases from V and 4 bases from J, the junction contained 9 bases not matched to a gene. Germline V gene data show CDR1 as MNHNS and CDR2 as SASEGT. The CDR3 bases are TGTGCCAGCAGTCCCTTTAGCGGGAGGAGGCCAGATACGCAGTATTTT. Protein sequence: CASSPFSGRRPDTQYF.

V and J are TRBV9 and TRBJ2-7, with D possibly being TRBD1 or TRBD2 (5 bases each). The CDR3 sequence is 14 residues long. Trimming cost V 4 bases and J 3 bases, with 14 bases left between them. Germline CDR1 SGDLS, CDR2 YYNGEE. The CDR3 spells CASSPGPINYEQYF. The CDR3 bases are TGTGCCAGCAGCCCGGGGCCGATAAACTACGAGCAGTACTTC.

With regard to this clonotype: This could be a read error, since a much larger clone is one nucleotide away. In this CDR3 the conserved last residue, phenylalanine or tryptophan, is missing, so a read error is likely. The chain carries TRBV11-2 and TRBJ1-1; D not resolved. CDR1 is SGHAT and CDR2 is FQNNGV in the germline V gene. V was shortened by 0 bases and J by 5 bases, with 13 bases between the two germline ends. The CDR3 runs to 15 residues. The CDR3 is CASSLDRFSGTEAFL. The CDR3 coding sequence is TGTGCCAGCAGCTTAGATCGATTTTCTGGTACTGAAGCTTTCCTT.

The sample holds many counts of this clonotype. The V call is TRBV28, the J call TRBJ2-3, with 8 bases identical to TRBD2. The germline CDR1 and CDR2 sequences are MDHEN and SYDVKM. With V trimmed by 5 bases and J by 5 bases, 12 bases remained unmatched. There are 16 residues in the CDR3. As DNA, the CDR3 is TGTGCCAGCAGTCCGTGGACTAGCAGCCCCGGAGATACGCAGTATTTT. Translating it yields CASSPWTSSPGDTQYF.

The rearrangement links TRBV12-3 or TRBV12-4 to TRBJ1-5; D not resolved. V was cut by 7 bases and J by 6 bases, with 13 bases left in between. The CDR3 is 13 amino acids. The CDR3 nucleotides read TGTGCCAGCACCCTAAATCCGGGTCAGCCCCAGCATTTT. Its translation is CASTLNPGQPQHF.

This clonotype was counted at least ten times. The chain joins TRBV6-1 to TRBJ1-1, with 8 bases fitting TRBD1. Germline V gene data show CDR1 as MNHNS and CDR2 as SASEGT. The ends lost 5 bases at V and 5 bases at J; junction bases unmatched: 16. This CDR3 is built from 17 residues. The CDR3 DNA is TGTGCCAGCAGTTCCCTCCACGACGACAGGGGAGAAACTGAAGCTTTCTTT. Residues: CASSSLHDDRGETEAFF.

The table lists this clonotype with a few counts. The chain carries TRBV4-1 and TRBJ2-2; unclear D gene. This CDR3 has 16 residues. Trimming removed 1 base from V and 0 bases from J, with 9 bases in between. The germline V gene has CDR1 MGHRA and CDR2 YSYEKL. This chain's CDR3 is CASSQVGQSNTGELFF. DNA for the CDR3: TGCGCCAGCAGCCAAGTCGGGCAGTCGAACACCGGGGAGCTGTTTTTT.

The chain is built from TRBV2 and TRBJ2-5; no clear D gene. The CDR3 consists of 13 residues. Looked up from germline, CDR1 is SNHLY and CDR2 is FYNNEI. Trimming left V 1 base short and J 0 bases short, with 3 bases between. The DNA for the CDR3 is TGTGCCAGCAGTGAAGGCAACCAAGAGACCCAGTACTTC. Translated, it gives CASSEGNQETQYF.

This clonotype was recorded many times. The chain carries TRBV27 and TRBJ2-3; TRBD1 might be the D (5 bases). Per the germline V gene, CDR1 is MNHEY and CDR2 is SMNVEV (reference sequence). Trimming removed 7 bases at V and 6 bases at J, with 20 bases between. This CDR3 is built from 15 residues. The CDR3 region has the DNA TGTGCCAGCAAGTTATGGCAGAAGGGGTGGGATACGCAGTATTTT. Amino acids: CASKLWQKGWDTQYF.

This clonotype was seen a single time. One end of the junction is discordant with germline, which a read error may explain. The chain joins TRBV7-8 to TRBJ2-2; no definite D call. There are 15 residues in the CDR3. In germline, CDR1 is SGHVS, CDR2 FQNEAQ. CDR3 in DNA: TGTGCCAACAGCTTAGTTTTGGCCTCGGGCGGGGAGCTGTTTTTT. Translated, it gives CANSLVLASGGELFF.

The rearrangement uses TRBV6-1 and TRBJ1-1; possible D gene TRBD1, 6 bases. The germline V gene encodes CDR1 MNHNS and CDR2 SASEGT. V dropped 5 bases and J dropped 6 bases, with 22 bases sitting between them. The length of the CDR3 is 16 residues. The CDR3 region is CASSIQLPGAGAEAFF. DNA of the CDR3: TGTGCCAGCAGTATCCAACTGCCAGGGGCGGGTGCTGAAGCTTTCTTT.

At least ten counts were recorded for this clonotype. The chain carries TRBV2 and TRBJ2-3; D not certain. CDR1 SNHLY and CDR2 FYNNEI come from the germline V gene. With 4 bases removed from V and 0 bases from J, the gap between germline ends came to 8 bases. The CDR3 extends over 14 amino acids. In DNA, the CDR3 is TGTGCCAGCAGTGTTCTCACTAGCACAGATACGCAGTATTTT. Protein sequence: CASSVLTSTDTQYF.

V and J are TRBV6-5 and TRBJ2-3; no reliable D call. Germline V gives CDR1 MNHEY, CDR2 SVGAGI. The germline V and J ends were trimmed by 8 bases and 6 bases, with 21 bases remaining between them. The CDR3 has 15 residues. The CDR3 is CASLGQMGRADTQYF. The DNA for the CDR3 is TGTGCCAGCCTCGGGCAGATGGGCCGCGCGGATACGCAGTATTTT.

This clonotype appeared many times. The genes are TRBV18 and TRBJ1-4; D unresolved. CDR3 length equals 14 residues. The ends were cut back, 3 bases at V and 5 bases at J, with 10 bases in the middle. Per germline, CDR1 KGHSH and CDR2 LQKENI. The CDR3 sequence: CASSPSSGNEKLFF. As DNA, the CDR3 is TGTGCCAGCTCACCGTCCTCCGGCAATGAAAAACTGTTTTTT. Variable domain in full (rest from reference TRBV18 and TRBJ1-4): NAGVMQNPRHLVRRRGQEARLRCSPMKGHSHVYWYRQLPEEGLKFMVYLQKENIIDESGMPKERFSAEFPKEGPSILRIQQVVRGDSAAYFCASSPSSGNEKLFFGSGTQLSVL.